The clone carrying this TCR beta chain was picked up one time. This sample is drawn from a study of blood T cell repertoires in COVID-19. Turning to the study itself: In each case, the material was cDNA or gDNA derived from T cells, B-cell-depleted T cells, or PBMCs.

Original analysis: Nucleated cell number was recorded as an estimate derived from reference gene primer amplification. TCRdb's table, derived via immunoSEQ multiplex PCR, lists solely in-frame clones and lacks some. The V and J calls and clone size come from that table; D and trimming were worked out from the DNA. The sample lists approximately 230,000 clones, 70% to 85% seen once, with 14% to 15% in the top ten. CDR3 size: 15 residues. The V and J ends lost 3 bases and 2 bases respectively, with 11 bases between them. Germline CDR1 SGHTA, CDR2 FQGNSA. This sequence originates from a man in his forties who had recovered from COVID-19. This chain connects TRBV7-2 to TRBJ2-1, with a tentative D call TRBD2 (5 bases). Sequenced material: PBMCs or T cells enriched from blood (not recorded which). This chain's CDR3 is CASSFPDGTYNEQFF. Written as DNA, the CDR3 is TGTGCCAGCAGCTTTCCTGACGGGACCTACAATGAGCAGTTCTTC.